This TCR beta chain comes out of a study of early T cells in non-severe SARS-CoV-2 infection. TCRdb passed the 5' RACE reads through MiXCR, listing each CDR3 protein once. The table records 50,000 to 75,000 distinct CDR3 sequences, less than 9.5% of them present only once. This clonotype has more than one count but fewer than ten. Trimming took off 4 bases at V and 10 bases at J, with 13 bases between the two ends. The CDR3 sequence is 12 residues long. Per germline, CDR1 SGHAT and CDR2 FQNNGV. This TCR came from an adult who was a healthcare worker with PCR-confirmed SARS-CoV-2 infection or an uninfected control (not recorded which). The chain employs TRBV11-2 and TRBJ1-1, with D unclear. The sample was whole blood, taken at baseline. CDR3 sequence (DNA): TGTGCCAGCAGCTCCTGGGCGGCCCGAGCTTTCTTT. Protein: CASSSWAARAFF. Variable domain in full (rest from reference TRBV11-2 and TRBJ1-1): EAGVAQSPRYKIIEKRQSVAFWCNPISGHATLYWYQQILGQGPKLLIQFQNNGVVDDSQLPKDRFSAERLKGVDSTLKIQPAKLEDSAVYLCASSSWAARAFFGQGTRLTVV.